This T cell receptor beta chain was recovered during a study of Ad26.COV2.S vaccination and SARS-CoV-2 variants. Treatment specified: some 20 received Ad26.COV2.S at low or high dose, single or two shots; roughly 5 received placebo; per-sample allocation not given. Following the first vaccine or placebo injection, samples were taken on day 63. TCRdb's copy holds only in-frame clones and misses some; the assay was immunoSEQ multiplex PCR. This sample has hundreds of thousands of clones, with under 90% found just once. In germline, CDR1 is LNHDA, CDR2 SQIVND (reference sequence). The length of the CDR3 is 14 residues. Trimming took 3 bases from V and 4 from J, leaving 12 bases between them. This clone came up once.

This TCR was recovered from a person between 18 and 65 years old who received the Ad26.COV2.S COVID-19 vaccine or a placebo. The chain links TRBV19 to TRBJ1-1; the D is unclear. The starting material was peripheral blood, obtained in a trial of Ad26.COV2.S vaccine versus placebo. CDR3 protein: CASSIIAFGTEAFF. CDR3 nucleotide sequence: TGTGCCAGTAGTATCATCGCGTTCGGCACTGAAGCTTTCTTT.